Presented here are 21 T cell receptor beta chains from one specimen sequenced in a study of blood T cell repertoires in COVID-19. This table comes from immunoSEQ multiplex PCR, and its TCRdb copy is limited to in-frame clones, with some not included. The sample has more than 200,000 clones, 70% to 90% seen once. The sequencing sample was made of peripheral blood. The receptors were gathered from a young man with active or convalescent COVID-19.

This chain links TRBV5-1 with TRBJ1-1; D not resolved. Trimming stripped 1 base from V and 5 bases from J, with 9 bases between. This CDR3 comprises 13 residues. Germline assignment: CDR1 SGHRS and CDR2 YFSETQ. The DNA for the CDR3 is TGCGCCAGCAGCTTGTTATTCGGTACTGAAGCTTTCTTT. It translates to CASSLLFGTEAFF.

The chain uses TRBV7-6 and TRBJ2-7, with TRBD2 matching over 11 bases. CDR1 is SGHVS, CDR2 FNYEAQ, per germline. This CDR3 region has 16 residues. Germline trimming cut 2 bases from V and 4 bases from J; bases unmatched to any gene: 7. The CDR3 loop reads CASSLYTGTSGYEQYF. As DNA, the CDR3 is TGTGCCAGCAGCTTATACACGGGGACTAGCGGATACGAGCAGTACTTC. The entire variable domain, with the rest obtained from reference TRBV7-6 and TRBJ2-7, is as follows: GAGVSQSPRYKVTKRGQDVALRCDPISGHVSLYWYRQALGQGPEFLTYFNYEAQQDKSGLPNDRFSAERPEGSISTLTIQRTEQRDSAMYRCASSLYTGTSGYEQYFGPGTRLTVT.

The chain links TRBV10-3 to TRBJ2-3, with D possibly matching TRBD1 (6 bases). Between the trimmed V and J ends, which lost 0 bases and 4 bases, there was a span of 14 bases. The CDR3 extends over 16 amino acids. Germline V gives CDR1 ENHRY, CDR2 SYGVKD. CDR3 sequence: CAISESPKGESDTQYF. DNA for the CDR3: TGTGCCATCAGTGAGTCCCCTAAGGGGGAGTCAGATACGCAGTATTTT.

The genes are TRBV28 and TRBJ1-1; D gene ambiguous. Germline-derived CDR1 and CDR2 are MDHEN and SYDVKM. V was shortened by 7 bases and J by 3 bases, with 9 bases between the two germline ends. There are 12 residues in the CDR3. The CDR3 DNA reads as TGTGCCAGCACCCCGGTAGACACTGAAGCTTTCTTT. Translated, it gives CASTPVDTEAFF.

This chain joins TRBV7-6 and TRBJ1-1, with 8 positions matching TRBD1. CDR3 size: 15 residues. The germline gives CDR1 SGHVS, CDR2 FNYEAQ. The ends lost 4 bases at V and 3 bases at J; junction bases unmatched: 7. The CDR3 DNA sequence: TGTGCCAGCAGCTACTCGACAGGGGCGGACACTGAAGCTTTCTTT. Encoded protein: CASSYSTGADTEAFF.

The chain employs TRBV4-1 and TRBJ1-1; tentatively, D is TRBD1 (5 bases). With 0 bases removed from V and 9 bases from J, the gap between germline ends came to 11 bases. Germline values: CDR1 MGHRA, CDR2 YSYEKL. The CDR3 is 13 amino acids. As DNA, the CDR3 is TGCGCCAGCAGCCAAGATCGGCACAGGAAAGCTTTCTTT. This codes for CASSQDRHRKAFF.

V is TRBV7-6 and J is TRBJ1-6; 7 nucleotides line up with TRBD1. CDR3 length: 14 residues. J gave up 7 bases and V 5 bases, and 5 bases lay outside the gene matches. Germline V gives CDR1 SGHVS, CDR2 FNYEAQ. The CDR3: CASSLQGFNSPLHF. DNA for the CDR3: TGTGCCAGCAGCCTACAGGGGTTCAATTCACCCCTCCACTTT.

The chain joins TRBV10-3 to TRBJ1-1, with 8 positions matching TRBD1. Germline V lookup: CDR1 ENHRY, CDR2 SYGVKD. This CDR3 spans 13 amino acids. With V trimmed by 6 bases and J by 4 bases, 4 bases remained unmatched. Written as DNA, the CDR3 is TGTGCCATCAGACAGGGGGAGAGCACTGAAGCTTTCTTT. This codes for CAIRQGESTEAFF.

The chain is built from TRBV29-1 and TRBJ1-2; TRBD1 agrees at 7 bases. Germline V gene data show CDR1 as SQVTM and CDR2 as ANQGSEA. The CDR3 has 11 amino acids. The CDR3 DNA reads TGCGGATATAGACAGGGAGATGGCTACACCTTC. Its protein product is CGYRQGDGYTF. The full variable domain, in which reference TRBV29-1 and TRBJ1-2 provide the parts outside the CDR3, is SAVISQKPSRDICQRGTSLTIQCQVDSQVTMMFWYRQQPGQSLTLIATANQGSEATYESGFVIDKFPISRPNLTFSTLTVSNMSPEDSSIYLCGYRQGDGYTFGSGTRLTVV.

This chain links TRBV27 with TRBJ2-2, with a tentative D call TRBD2 (6 bases). CDR1 is MNHEY and CDR2 is SMNVEV in the germline V gene (reference sequence). The CDR3 spans 13 residues. V shed 11 bases and J shed 5 bases, with 15 bases lying between them. DNA of the CDR3: TGTGCCGGGGGGACCCCCTGGACCGGGGAGCTGTTTTTT. Its protein is CAGGTPWTGELFF.

This chain connects TRBV7-2 to TRBJ1-4; 8 bases are a match to TRBD1. This CDR3 comprises 14 residues. The trim removed 5 bases at V and 4 bases at J, leaving 3 bases unmatched. CDR1 SGHTA and CDR2 FQGNSA come from the germline V gene. CDR3 nucleotides: TGTGCCAGCAGCACAGGGGGGAATAATGAAAAACTGTTTTTT. This translates into CASSTGGNNEKLFF.

This clone was observed once. This sequence joins TRBV12-3 or TRBV12-4 and TRBJ1-1; D gene ambiguous. The V and J ends lost 5 bases and 0 bases respectively, with 7 bases between them. The CDR3 has 13 amino acids. Here the CDR3 DNA reads TGTGCCAGCAGTCCACAGCTGAACACTGAAGCTTTCTTT. Residues: CASSPQLNTEAFF.

The chain has TRBV12-1 and TRBJ2-5; TRBD2 was called by the table and not checked on the DNA. TRBV12-1 is a listed pseudogene. This CDR3 region has 15 residues. This CDR3 is CASSFWVSGQETQYF. The CDR3 DNA is TGTGCCAGCAGCTTTTGGGTTAGCGGCCAAGAGACCCAGTACTTC.

J is TRBJ1-1 and V is TRBV28, with D tentatively TRBD1 (5 bases). V lost 6 bases, J lost 4 bases, and 9 bases lay in between. Germline V gene data show CDR1 as MDHEN and CDR2 as SYDVKM. The CDR3 totals 12 residues. CDR3 amino acids: CASRGGGTEAFF. The DNA for the CDR3 is TGTGCCAGCAGGGGGGGTGGCACTGAAGCTTTCTTT.

There are a few counts of this clone. The chain is built from TRBV25-1 and TRBJ2-3; 7 bases are shared with TRBD1. The CDR3 runs to 14 residues. CDR1 MGHDK and CDR2 SYGVNS come from the germline V gene. The V gene end was trimmed by 5 bases and the J gene end by 4 bases; junction bases not matched to a gene: 6. The CDR3 DNA reads as TGTGCCAGCAGTAGAACAGGGGTGGCAGATACGCAGTATTTT. Protein: CASSRTGVADTQYF.

J is TRBJ2-1 and V is TRBV9; D is unclear. From germline, CDR1 is SGDLS and CDR2 YYNGEE. This CDR3 comprises 17 residues. Deletions cut 0 bases from V and 0 bases from J, with 13 bases between. CDR3 DNA: TGTGCCAGCAGCGTAGATCCGATGGTCAGCTCCTACAATGAGCAGTTCTTC. Its translation: CASSVDPMVSSYNEQFF.

This sequence joins TRBV2 and TRBJ2-5, with D possibly TRBD2 on 6 matching bases. Trimming stripped 2 bases from V and 0 bases from J, with 10 bases between. This CDR3 spans 15 amino acids. Germline V gene data show CDR1 as SNHLY and CDR2 as FYNNEI. The DNA of the CDR3 is TGTGCCAGCAGTGAAACGGCGGGGTACCAAGAGACCCAGTACTTC. Protein product: CASSETAGYQETQYF.

The V call is TRBV4-1, the J call TRBJ1-2; TRBD1 matches 8 bases. The CDR3 is 17 amino acids. Trimming took 2 bases from V and 4 from J; bases not matched to a gene: 12. In germline, CDR1 is MGHRA, CDR2 YSYEKL. Written as DNA, the CDR3 is TGCGCCAGCAGCCAAATTCCTGCGGACAGGGCGGGCTATGGCTACACCTTC. It encodes CASSQIPADRAGYGYTF.

Only one count was recorded for this clone. V and J are TRBV18 and TRBJ2-7, with D perhaps TRBD1 (6 bases). Per germline, CDR1 KGHSH and CDR2 LQKENI. Trimming cost V 3 bases and J 5 bases, with 14 bases left between them. The CDR3 is 14 residues long. CDR3 in amino acids: CASSPDSRSHEQYF. The CDR3 bases are TGTGCCAGCTCACCGGACAGTCGGTCACACGAGCAGTACTTC.

CDR3 DNA: TGTGCCATAAAGGCTGGACTAGCGGGAACAGATACGCAGTATTTT. It codes for CAIKAGLAGTDTQYF. This chain connects TRBV10-3 to TRBJ2-3; the match to TRBD2 covers 12 bases. Looked up from germline, CDR1 is ENHRY and CDR2 is SYGVKD. The length of the CDR3 is 15 residues. The ends lost 9 bases at V and 3 bases at J; junction bases unmatched: 7.

J is TRBJ2-1 and V is TRBV24-1; 7 bases are shared with TRBD1. The trim removed 5 bases at V and 2 bases at J, leaving 14 bases unmatched. CDR1 is KGHDR and CDR2 is SFDVKD in the germline V gene. The CDR3 is 18 amino acids. CDR3 amino acids: CATSGPSRDRFTYNEQFF. For the CDR3, the DNA is TGTGCCACCAGTGGCCCTTCCCGGGACAGATTTACCTACAATGAGCAGTTCTTC.